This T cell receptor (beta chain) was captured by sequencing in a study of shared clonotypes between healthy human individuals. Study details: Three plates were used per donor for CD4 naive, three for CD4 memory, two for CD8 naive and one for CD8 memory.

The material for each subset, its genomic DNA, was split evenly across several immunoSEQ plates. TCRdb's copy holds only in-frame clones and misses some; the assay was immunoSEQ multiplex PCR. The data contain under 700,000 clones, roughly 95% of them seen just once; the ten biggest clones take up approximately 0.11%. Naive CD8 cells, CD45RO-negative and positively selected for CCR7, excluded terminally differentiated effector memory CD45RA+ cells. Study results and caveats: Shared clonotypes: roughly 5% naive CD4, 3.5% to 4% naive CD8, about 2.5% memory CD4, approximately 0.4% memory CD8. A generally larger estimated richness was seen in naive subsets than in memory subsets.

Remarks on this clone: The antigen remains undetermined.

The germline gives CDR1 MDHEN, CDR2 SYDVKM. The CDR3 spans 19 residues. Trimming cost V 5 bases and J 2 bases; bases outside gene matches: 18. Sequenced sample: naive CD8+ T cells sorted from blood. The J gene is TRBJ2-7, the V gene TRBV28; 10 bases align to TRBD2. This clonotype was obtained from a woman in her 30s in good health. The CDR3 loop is CASSTPLEREGDWAYEQYF. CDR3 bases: TGTGCCAGCAGTACCCCACTGGAGCGGGAGGGCGATTGGGCCTACGAGCAGTACTTC.